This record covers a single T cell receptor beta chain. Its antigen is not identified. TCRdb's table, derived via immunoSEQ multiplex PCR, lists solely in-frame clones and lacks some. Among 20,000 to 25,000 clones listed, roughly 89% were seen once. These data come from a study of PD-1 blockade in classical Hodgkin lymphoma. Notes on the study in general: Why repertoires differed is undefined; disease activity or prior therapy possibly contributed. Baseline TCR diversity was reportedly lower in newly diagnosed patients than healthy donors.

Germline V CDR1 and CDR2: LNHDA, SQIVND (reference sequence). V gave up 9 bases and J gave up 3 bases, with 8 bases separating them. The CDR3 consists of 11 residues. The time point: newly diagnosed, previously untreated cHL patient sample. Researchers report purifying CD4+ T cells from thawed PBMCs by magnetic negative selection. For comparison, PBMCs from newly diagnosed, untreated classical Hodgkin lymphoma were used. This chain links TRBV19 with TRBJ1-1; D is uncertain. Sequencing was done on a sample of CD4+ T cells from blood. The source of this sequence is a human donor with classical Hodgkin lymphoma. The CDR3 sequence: CASARYTEAFF. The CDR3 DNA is TGTGCCAGCGCCCGTTACACTGAAGCTTTCTTT. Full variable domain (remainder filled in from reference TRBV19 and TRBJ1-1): DGGITQSPKYLFRKEGQNVTLSCEQNLNHDAMYWYRQDPGQGLRLIYYSQIVNDFQKGDIAEGYSVSREKKESFPLTVTSAQKNPTAFYLCASARYTEAFFGQGTRLTVV.